This is a list of T cell receptor beta chains from one sample in a study of cytomegalovirus exposure and HLA in healthy donors. Measured with immunoSEQ multiplex PCR; TCRdb has only the in-frame clones, and not every one. Seen here are approximately 88,000 clones, 77% observed once, and the top ten hold 3.5% to 4.5%. Sequenced sample: PBMCs. These receptors came from a man aged 30 to 39 in good health and CMV-seronegative. Each CDR3 is given with its conserved first and last residue. D genes are given only for firm matches. Clone size appears in some rows only: once, few, many, or a class for an expanded clone.

v_gene: TRBV28
abundance: -
j_gene: TRBJ2-3
d_gene: TRBD1
CDR3nt: TGTGCCAGCAGGACGGGACAGCACTCAGATACGCAGTATTTT
CDR3aa: CASRTGQHSDTQYF

v_gene: TRBV7-7
abundance: -
j_gene: TRBJ2-5
d_gene: TRBD2
CDR3nt: TGTGCTAGCAGTACTCTAGCGGGTTTGCAAGAGACCCAGTACTTC
CDR3aa: CASSTLAGLQETQYF

v_gene: TRBV11-2
abundance: -
j_gene: TRBJ2-7
d_gene: TRBD1
CDR3nt: TGTGCCAGCAGCTCCCTGCCCGGGACAGGGAGCGAGCAGTACTTC
CDR3aa: CASSSLPGTGSEQYF

v_gene: TRBV4-1
abundance: -
j_gene: TRBJ2-7
d_gene: TRBD1
CDR3nt: TGCGCCAGCAGCCAGCAAGTGACAGGGGCCCCCTGGGGCGAGCAGTACTTC
CDR3aa: CASSQQVTGAPWGEQYF

v_gene: TRBV10-3
abundance: once
j_gene: TRBJ2-5
d_gene: -
CDR3nt: TGTGCCATCAGTGGGACAGCCCAAGAGACCCAGTACTTC
CDR3aa: CAISGTAQETQYF

v_gene: TRBV4-2
abundance: -
j_gene: TRBJ2-1
d_gene: -
CDR3nt: TGTGCCAGCAGCCAAGATCCCGGTCACAATGAGCAGTTCTTC
CDR3aa: CASSQDPGHNEQFF

v_gene: TRBV2
abundance: -
j_gene: TRBJ1-1
d_gene: TRBD1
CDR3nt: TGTGCCAGCACCGGACAGGGAGACACTGAAGCTTTCTTT
CDR3aa: CASTGQGDTEAFF

v_gene: TRBV11-2
abundance: few
j_gene: TRBJ2-5
d_gene: TRBD2
CDR3nt: TGTGCCAGCACCCATAGCGGGGGGCCGGAGGAGACCCAGTACTTC
CDR3aa: CASTHSGGPEETQYF

v_gene: TRBV4-2
abundance: -
j_gene: TRBJ2-3
d_gene: -
CDR3nt: TGTGCCAGCAGCCAAAAACTTGGAGATACGCAGTATTTT
CDR3aa: CASSQKLGDTQYF

v_gene: TRBV15
abundance: many
j_gene: TRBJ2-7
d_gene: -
CDR3nt: TGTGCCACCAGCAGAGATCAGGCTAGCGCAACCTACGAGCAGTACTTC
CDR3aa: CATSRDQASATYEQYF

v_gene: TRBV5-5
abundance: -
j_gene: TRBJ2-7
d_gene: -
CDR3nt: TGTGCCAGCAGCTTGGCCCTCGGACACTCCTACGAGCAGTACTTC
CDR3aa: CASSLALGHSYEQYF

v_gene: TRBV5-6
abundance: -
j_gene: TRBJ1-1
d_gene: -
CDR3nt: TGTGCCAGCAGCTTCGGGGAGAACACTGAAGCTTTCTTT
CDR3aa: CASSFGENTEAFF

v_gene: TRBV29-1
abundance: -
j_gene: TRBJ1-2
d_gene: -
CDR3nt: TGCAGCGTCTTCGAACGGGGGGATGGCTACACCTTC
CDR3aa: CSVFERGDGYTF

v_gene: TRBV18
abundance: -
j_gene: TRBJ1-2
d_gene: -
CDR3nt: TGTGCCAGCTCACCCTCCGAGGTTAACTATGGCTACACCTTC
CDR3aa: CASSPSEVNYGYTF

v_gene: TRBV30
abundance: -
j_gene: TRBJ1-2
d_gene: TRBD1
CDR3nt: TGTGCCTGGACCTCGACAGGGGTGCCCTATGGCTACACCTTC
CDR3aa: CAWTSTGVPYGYTF

v_gene: TRBV5-1
abundance: -
j_gene: TRBJ2-7
d_gene: -
CDR3nt: TGCGCCAGTACGAGACAAGGACAGCCTAGTGACGAGCAGTACTTC
CDR3aa: CASTRQGQPSDEQYF

v_gene: TRBV6-1
abundance: many
j_gene: TRBJ2-3
d_gene: TRBD2
CDR3nt: TGTGCCAGCAGTGAAATAGCGGGGGGCACAGATACGCAGTATTTT
CDR3aa: CASSEIAGGTDTQYF

v_gene: TRBV2
abundance: -
j_gene: TRBJ1-2
d_gene: -
CDR3nt: TGTGCCAGCATGCACCGGGACAACTCCGTTTATGGCTACACCTTC
CDR3aa: CASMHRDNSVYGYTF

v_gene: TRBV10-3
abundance: once
j_gene: TRBJ2-3
d_gene: -
CDR3nt: TGTGCCATCAGTGAGGCCAGGTACGACACAGATACGCAGTATTTT
CDR3aa: CAISEARYDTDTQYF

v_gene: TRBV6-1
abundance: -
j_gene: TRBJ1-2
d_gene: TRBD1
CDR3nt: TGTGCCAGCAGTGAATTTCTGGACAGGGCCAAACTGTATGGCTACACCTTC
CDR3aa: CASSEFLDRAKLYGYTF

v_gene: TRBV7-2
abundance: -
j_gene: TRBJ2-7
d_gene: TRBD2
CDR3nt: TGTGCCAGCAGCCGCGGGGGGGTGAGGGAGCAGTACTTC
CDR3aa: CASSRGGVREQYF

v_gene: TRBV21-1
abundance: once
j_gene: TRBJ2-1
d_gene: -
CDR3nt: TGTGCCAGCAGCTGTCGAGACAGGGGAAGGAGCTACTACAATGAGCAGTTCTTC
CDR3aa: CASSCRDRGRSYYNEQFF

v_gene: TRBV19
abundance: -
j_gene: TRBJ2-6
d_gene: -
CDR3nt: TGTGCCAGTAGTATGCAGTCTGGGGCCAACGTCCTGACTTTC
CDR3aa: CASSMQSGANVLTF

v_gene: TRBV4-2
abundance: -
j_gene: TRBJ1-1
d_gene: -
CDR3nt: TGTGCCAGCTATAAAATTGGAGGTGCGAACACTGAAGCTTTCTTT
CDR3aa: CASYKIGGANTEAFF

v_gene: TRBV10-3
abundance: -
j_gene: TRBJ2-3
d_gene: -
CDR3nt: TGTGCCATCAGTGCCGGACTGGCCACAGATACGCAGTATTTT
CDR3aa: CAISAGLATDTQYF

v_gene: TRBV7-9
abundance: few
j_gene: TRBJ1-3
d_gene: -
CDR3nt: TGTGCCAGCAGCTTATCAGGGTACGCCGACCAAAACCTTGGAAACACCATATATTTT
CDR3aa: CASSLSGYADQNLGNTIYF

v_gene: TRBV2
abundance: -
j_gene: TRBJ2-5
d_gene: TRBD2
CDR3nt: TGTGCCAGCAAGCGGGGGAGCGAGGCCCAGTACTTC
CDR3aa: CASKRGSEAQYF

v_gene: TRBV9
abundance: few
j_gene: TRBJ2-5
d_gene: TRBD2
CDR3nt: TGTGCCAGCAGCGTGGCGGGGGACCCGGGAGAGACCCAGTACTTC
CDR3aa: CASSVAGDPGETQYF

v_gene: TRBV23-1
abundance: -
j_gene: TRBJ2-1
d_gene: TRBD2
CDR3nt: TGCGCCAGCAGTCAACTAGCGGGAGGTGGCTACAATGAGCAGTTCTTC
CDR3aa: CASSQLAGGGYNEQFF

v_gene: TRBV15
abundance: -
j_gene: TRBJ1-6
d_gene: TRBD1
CDR3nt: TGTGCCACCAGCAGAGATAAGGCAGGGGGGTATTCACCCCTCCACTTT
CDR3aa: CATSRDKAGGYSPLHF

v_gene: TRBV4-2
abundance: -
j_gene: TRBJ2-1
d_gene: TRBD1
CDR3nt: TGTGCCAGCAGCCAGACAGGGGGTTTCTACAATGAGCAGTTCTTC
CDR3aa: CASSQTGGFYNEQFF

v_gene: TRBV10-3
abundance: -
j_gene: TRBJ1-5
d_gene: -
CDR3nt: TGTGCCATTGGGACTAATAATCAGCCCCAGCATTTT
CDR3aa: CAIGTNNQPQHF

v_gene: TRBV5-1
abundance: -
j_gene: TRBJ2-3
d_gene: TRBD1
CDR3nt: TGCGCCAGCAGCTTGGAGGACAGGGTTGTCGATACGCAGTATTTT
CDR3aa: CASSLEDRVVDTQYF